A selection of T cell receptor beta chains follows, all from one sample in a study of blood T cells in healthy people across ages. TCRdb used MiXCR to reprocess the 5' RACE reads, holding one entry per CDR3 protein. The data contain about 1.1 million distinct CDR3 sequences, about two fifths of them singletons. Sequencing was carried out using blood. The receptors originated from a man in his late teens or twenties in good health. Each CDR3 is given with its conserved first and last residue. The order of the fields is V gene, CDR3 protein.

v_gene: TRBV12-5
CDR3aa: CASGFVAGGVKETQYF

v_gene: TRBV20-1
CDR3aa: CSADRLAGDVNEQFF

v_gene: TRBV10-3
CDR3aa: CAISERQGQSTDTQYF

v_gene: TRBV27
CDR3aa: CASSPETGVNTEAFF

v_gene: TRBV9
CDR3aa: CASSVAGGPNNEQYF

v_gene: TRBV20-1
CDR3aa: CSASDPVSNEQFF

v_gene: TRBV3-1
CDR3aa: CASSQFSRTEAFF

v_gene: TRBV27
CDR3aa: CATAAVIQETQFF

v_gene: TRBV6-4
CDR3aa: CASRNDRLGSYGYTF

v_gene: TRBV5-1
CDR3aa: CASSLSGGDPDTQYF

v_gene: TRBV20-1
CDR3aa: CSARGLASEQETQYF

v_gene: TRBV20-1
CDR3aa: CSASWSSYNEQFF

v_gene: TRBV18
CDR3aa: CASSTGLAGEFGQFF

v_gene: TRBV29-1
CDR3aa: CSVEDKIWGTGYNEQFF

v_gene: TRBV14
CDR3aa: CASSQARGQGNEKLFF

v_gene: TRBV6-5
CDR3aa: CASTSPRGGSYNEQFF

v_gene: TRBV29-1
CDR3aa: CSHRQGTNTEAFF

v_gene: TRBV12-3/TRBV12-4
CDR3aa: CASRPGQRNSGYTF

v_gene: TRBV6-6
CDR3aa: CASSYEVALETQYF

v_gene: TRBV3-1
CDR3aa: CASSQLTGYLNYGYTF

v_gene: TRBV19
CDR3aa: CASTLKFRTGPRSYTF

v_gene: TRBV9
CDR3aa: CASSPIQYFTGDNTDTQYF

v_gene: TRBV10-3
CDR3aa: CAISESRKTEEDGYTF

v_gene: TRBV3-1
CDR3aa: CASSQPGRVEAFF

v_gene: TRBV28
CDR3aa: CASERITEAFF

v_gene: TRBV6-2/TRBV6-3
CDR3aa: CASSSTGFRFF

v_gene: TRBV5-6
CDR3aa: CASSRLAQGIHEQFF

v_gene: TRBV20-1
CDR3aa: CSARDFSGGEGQPQHF

v_gene: TRBV6-5
CDR3aa: CASSYFWDRAIYEQYF

v_gene: TRBV21-1
CDR3aa: CASSKIPQGPFYGYTF

v_gene: TRBV4-3
CDR3aa: CASSQDPTPTGLYNEQYF

v_gene: TRBV12-3/TRBV12-4
CDR3aa: CASIYSGTGFSGANVLTF

v_gene: TRBV27
CDR3aa: CASSLGASAYLNTGELFF

v_gene: TRBV20-1
CDR3aa: CSAGGWDREDSPLHF

v_gene: TRBV4-3
CDR3aa: CASSHTGDSSGANVLTF

v_gene: TRBV12-3/TRBV12-4
CDR3aa: CASSAGRVHEQYF

v_gene: TRBV5-1
CDR3aa: CASSLSVWTGSYGYTF